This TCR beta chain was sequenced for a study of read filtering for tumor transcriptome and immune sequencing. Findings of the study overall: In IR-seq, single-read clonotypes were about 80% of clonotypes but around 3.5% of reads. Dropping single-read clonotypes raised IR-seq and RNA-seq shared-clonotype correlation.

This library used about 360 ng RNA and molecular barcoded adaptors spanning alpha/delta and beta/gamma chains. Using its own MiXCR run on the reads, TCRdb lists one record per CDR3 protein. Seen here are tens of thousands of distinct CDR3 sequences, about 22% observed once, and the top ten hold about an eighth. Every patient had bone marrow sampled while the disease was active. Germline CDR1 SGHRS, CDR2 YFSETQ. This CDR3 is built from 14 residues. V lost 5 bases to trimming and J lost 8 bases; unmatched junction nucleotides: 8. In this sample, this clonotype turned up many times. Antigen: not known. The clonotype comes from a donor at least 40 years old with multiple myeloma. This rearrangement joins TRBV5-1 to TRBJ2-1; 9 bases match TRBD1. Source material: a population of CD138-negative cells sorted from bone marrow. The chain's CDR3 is CASRLQGAKDEQFF. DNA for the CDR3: TGCGCCAGCAGATTACAGGGGGCTAAGGATGAGCAGTTCTTC. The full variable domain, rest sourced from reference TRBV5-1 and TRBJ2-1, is KAGVTQTPRYLIKTRGQQVTLSCSPISGHRSVSWYQQTPGQGLQFLFEYFSETQRNKGNFPGRFSGRQFSNSRSEMNVSTLELGDSALYLCASRLQGAKDEQFFGPGTRLTVL.